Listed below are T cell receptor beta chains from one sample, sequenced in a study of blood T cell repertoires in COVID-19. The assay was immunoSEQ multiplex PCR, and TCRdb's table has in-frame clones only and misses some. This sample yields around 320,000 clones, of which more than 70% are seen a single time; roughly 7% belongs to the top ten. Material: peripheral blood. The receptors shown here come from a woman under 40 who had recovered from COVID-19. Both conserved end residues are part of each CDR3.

CDR3 protein: CASSWTAISGNTIYF; J gene: TRBJ1-3; V gene: TRBV6-5
CDR3 protein: CAWSVQGDTEAFF; J gene: TRBJ1-1; V gene: TRBV30
CDR3 protein: CASRSLLTGELFF; J gene: TRBJ2-2; V gene: TRBV5-1
CDR3 protein: CASSLVFGGTDTQYF; J gene: TRBJ2-3; V gene: TRBV7-2
CDR3 protein: CASSPEISGNTIYF; J gene: TRBJ1-3; V gene: TRBV2
CDR3 protein: CASLTSGGTRRQFF; J gene: TRBJ2-1; V gene: TRBV28
CDR3 protein: CASSTQTGVYGNTIYF; J gene: TRBJ1-3; V gene: TRBV28
CDR3 protein: CASSLWAGNTEAFF; J gene: TRBJ1-1; V gene: TRBV18
CDR3 protein: CASSSHSWTGGNEKLFF; J gene: TRBJ1-4; V gene: TRBV19
CDR3 protein: CASSVEGTLNTGELFF; J gene: TRBJ2-2; V gene: TRBV9
CDR3 protein: CASSLELSTDEQFF; J gene: TRBJ2-1; V gene: TRBV5-1
CDR3 protein: CATSRDRSSVVYEQYF; J gene: TRBJ2-7; V gene: TRBV15
CDR3 protein: CGPGGGRTEAFF; J gene: TRBJ1-1; V gene: TRBV2
CDR3 protein: CASSNRQGALVGNTIYF; J gene: TRBJ1-3; V gene: TRBV7-9
CDR3 protein: CASSYSGDNYNYGYTF; J gene: TRBJ1-2; V gene: TRBV6-2/TRBV6-3
CDR3 protein: CASSYGPTDTQYF; J gene: TRBJ2-3; V gene: TRBV6-6
CDR3 protein: CASSYSYRGNYGYTF; J gene: TRBJ1-2; V gene: TRBV6-5
CDR3 protein: CAISDQGKNTEAFF; J gene: TRBJ1-1; V gene: TRBV10-3
CDR3 protein: CASSISGRFTEAFF; J gene: TRBJ1-1; V gene: TRBV19
CDR3 protein: CASRQSANTGELFF; J gene: TRBJ2-2; V gene: TRBV14